This record looks at one TCR beta chain sequence and its context. The CDR3 length is 13 residues. V was pared by 0 bases and J by 6 bases, with 7 bases between. Looked up from germline, CDR1 is KGHDR and CDR2 is SFDVKD. Sequencing of TCR beta drew on CD8+ and CD4+ T cells from blood. Controls were age- and sex-matched healthy donors. RNA, at roughly 0.45 to 1 ug, was reverse transcribed with random hexamers. The authors amplified TCR beta CDR3 across 54 Vbeta and 13 Jbeta using immunoSEQ multiplex PCR. One entry per CDR3 protein, called by TCRdb with MiXCR from the immunoSEQ multiplex PCR reads. The sample includes roughly 200,000 distinct CDR3 sequences, roughly 94% of them seen just once. This specimen belongs to a study of CD8 T cells in Susac syndrome.

The chain combines TRBV24-1 with TRBJ1-1, with D maybe TRBD1 (5 bases). This receptor was taken from a human donor in good health. Material: CD4+ T cells from PBMCs. Here the CDR3 DNA reads TGTGCCACCAGTGATTTGAGGGACCCTGAAGCTTTCTTT. It encodes CATSDLRDPEAFF.